The 2 T cell receptor beta chains below all came from one sample that was sequenced in a study of T cells in Graves' hyperthyroidism and ophthalmopathy. What was amplified from RNA transcripts were TCR beta CDR3 regions. An initial round of RT-PCR targeting the TCR CDR3 relied on the HTBI primer set. Via MiXCR, TCRdb re-called the multiplex PCR reads, giving one row per CDR3 protein. Of around 600,000 distinct CDR3 sequences in the sample, roughly 14% are singletons; the top ten hold around 12%. Material for sequencing was blood. The receptors come from a woman aged 45-59 years with Graves' ophthalmopathy.

This clonotype was seen repeatedly, ten times or more. The gene calls are TRBV27 and TRBJ2-1; D call uncertain. Germline-derived CDR1 and CDR2 are MNHEY and SMNVEV (reference sequence). Deletions cut 2 bases from V and 4 bases from J, with 12 bases between. The CDR3 consists of 15 residues. The CDR3 is CASSLPPGVYNEQFF. DNA for the CDR3: TGTGCCAGCAGTTTACCCCCCGGTGTGTACAATGAGCAGTTCTTC.

The chain links TRBV6-1 to TRBJ1-1, with D possibly matching TRBD1 (6 bases). The CDR3 loop spans 14 amino acids. Trimming cost V 5 bases and J 4 bases, with 14 bases left between them. CDR1 is MNHNS and CDR2 is SASEGT in the germline V gene. DNA for the CDR3: TGTGCCAGCAGTCCAAGGAACAGGGCCACTGAAGCTTTCTTT. This gives the protein CASSPRNRATEAFF.